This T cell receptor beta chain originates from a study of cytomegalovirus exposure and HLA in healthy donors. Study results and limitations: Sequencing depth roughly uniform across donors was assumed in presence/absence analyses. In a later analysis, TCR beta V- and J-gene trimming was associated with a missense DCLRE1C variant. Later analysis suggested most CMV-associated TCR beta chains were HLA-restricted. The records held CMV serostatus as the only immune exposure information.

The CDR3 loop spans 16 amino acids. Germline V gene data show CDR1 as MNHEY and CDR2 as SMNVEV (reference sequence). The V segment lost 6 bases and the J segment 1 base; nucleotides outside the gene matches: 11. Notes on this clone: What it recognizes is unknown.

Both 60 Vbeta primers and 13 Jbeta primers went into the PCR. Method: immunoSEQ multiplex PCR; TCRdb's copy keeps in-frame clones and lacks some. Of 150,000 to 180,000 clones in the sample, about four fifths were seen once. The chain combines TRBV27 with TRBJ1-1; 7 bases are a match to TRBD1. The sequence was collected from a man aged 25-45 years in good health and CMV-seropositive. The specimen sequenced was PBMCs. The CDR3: CASSSLTGTANTEAFF. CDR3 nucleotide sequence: TGTGCCAGCAGCTCTCTAACCGGGACAGCGAACACTGAAGCTTTCTTT.